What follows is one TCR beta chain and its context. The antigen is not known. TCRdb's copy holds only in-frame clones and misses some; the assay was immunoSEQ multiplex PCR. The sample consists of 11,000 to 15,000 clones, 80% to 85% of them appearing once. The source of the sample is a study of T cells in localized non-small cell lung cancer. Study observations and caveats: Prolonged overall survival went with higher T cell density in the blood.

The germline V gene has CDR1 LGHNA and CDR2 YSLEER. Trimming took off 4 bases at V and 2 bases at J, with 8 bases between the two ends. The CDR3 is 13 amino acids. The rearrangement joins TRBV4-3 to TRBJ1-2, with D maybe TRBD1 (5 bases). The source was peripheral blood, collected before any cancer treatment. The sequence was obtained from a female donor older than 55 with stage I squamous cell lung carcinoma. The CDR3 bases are TGCGCCAGCAGCCGGGAGGGGAACTATGGCTACACCTTC. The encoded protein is CASSREGNYGYTF.